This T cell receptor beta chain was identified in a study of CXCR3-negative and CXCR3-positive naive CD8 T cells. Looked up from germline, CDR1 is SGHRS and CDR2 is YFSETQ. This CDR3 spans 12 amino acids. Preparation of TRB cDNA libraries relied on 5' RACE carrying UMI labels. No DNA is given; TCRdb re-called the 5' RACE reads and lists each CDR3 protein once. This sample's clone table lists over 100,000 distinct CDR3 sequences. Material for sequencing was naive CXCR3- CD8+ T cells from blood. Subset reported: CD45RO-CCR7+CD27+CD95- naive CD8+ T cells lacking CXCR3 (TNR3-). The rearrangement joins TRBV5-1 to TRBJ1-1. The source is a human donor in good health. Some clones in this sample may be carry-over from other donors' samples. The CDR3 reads CASSLVGSEAFF.